This TCR beta chain was sequenced for a study of shared clonotypes between healthy human individuals. A note on this clone: The antigen remains undetermined.

Original data processing: As immunoSEQ supplied junction-only sequences (without quality scores), filtering differed. TCRdb's table, derived via immunoSEQ multiplex PCR, lists solely in-frame clones and lacks some. From that table come the V and J calls and clone size; the DNA was used to work out D and trimming. The sample consists of over a million clones, 98% of them appearing once. Study conclusions and caveats: A generally larger estimated richness was seen in naive subsets than in memory subsets. Naive CD4 clonotype sharing across a handful of donors was approximately 5%.

Specimen: naive CD4+ T cells sorted from blood. Subset denoted: CD45RA+ positively selected. This receptor was obtained from a man aged 25-40 years in good health.

The CDR3 protein is CASSRQANTEAFF. CDR3 DNA sequence: TGTGCCAGCAGCAGACAAGCGAACACTGAAGCTTTCTTT. This chain uses TRBV7-9 with TRBJ1-1; D is uncertain. Deletions cut 5 bases from V and 1 base from J, with 8 bases between. The CDR3 is made up of 13 amino acids. The germline gives CDR1 SEHNR, CDR2 FQNEAQ (reference sequence).